The clone carrying this T cell receptor beta chain was observed a handful of times. Its antigen remains unknown. The record originates from a study of human T cells and chemical hapten exposure. For the study at large: Patients having alopecia areata, totalis or universalis were mostly female. Regarding the study as a whole: Alopecia affected the donors, so their immune response may differ from healthy people's. Positively correlated with patch test score were the counts of PT1 expanded TCRs.

The V gene's germline CDR1 is SGHRS and CDR2 YFSETQ. The CDR3 is 16 amino acids. Trimming took 0 bases from V and 4 from J; bases not matched to a gene: 8. TCRdb called the RACE reads again in MiXCR, with one record for every CDR3 protein. The table records over 85,000 distinct CDR3 sequences, roughly a tenth of them present only once. As for time point: patch test 2, 6 weeks after DPC sensitization. Specified treatment: therapeutic diphenylcyclopropenone sensitization with weekly scalp DPC. Patch tests were applied only after blood draws. The origin of this receptor is a woman in her thirties or forties with alopecia areata. Some clones in this sample may be carry-over from other donors' samples. The input for sequencing was whole blood, taken in connection with sensitization to the hapten diphenylcyclopropenone (DPC). The chain joins TRBV5-1 to TRBJ2-3; TRBD1 matches at 7 bases. CDR3 protein: CASSLAEGAKSDTQYF. The DNA of the CDR3 is TGCGCCAGCAGCTTGGCCGAGGGGGCTAAGTCAGATACGCAGTATTTT.